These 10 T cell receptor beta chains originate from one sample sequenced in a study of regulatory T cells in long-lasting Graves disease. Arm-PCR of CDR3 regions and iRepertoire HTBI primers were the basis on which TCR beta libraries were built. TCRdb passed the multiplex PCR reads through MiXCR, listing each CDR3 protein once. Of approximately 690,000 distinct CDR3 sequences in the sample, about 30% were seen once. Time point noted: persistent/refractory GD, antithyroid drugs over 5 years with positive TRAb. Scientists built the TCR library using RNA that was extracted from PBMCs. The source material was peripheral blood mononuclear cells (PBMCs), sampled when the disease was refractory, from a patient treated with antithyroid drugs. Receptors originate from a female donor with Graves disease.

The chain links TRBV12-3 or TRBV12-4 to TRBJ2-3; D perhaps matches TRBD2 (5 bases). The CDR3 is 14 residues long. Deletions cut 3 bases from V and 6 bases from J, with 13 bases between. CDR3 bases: TGTGCCAGCAGTTTTACTAGGGTAGGGGATACGCAGTATTTT. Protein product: CASSFTRVGDTQYF.

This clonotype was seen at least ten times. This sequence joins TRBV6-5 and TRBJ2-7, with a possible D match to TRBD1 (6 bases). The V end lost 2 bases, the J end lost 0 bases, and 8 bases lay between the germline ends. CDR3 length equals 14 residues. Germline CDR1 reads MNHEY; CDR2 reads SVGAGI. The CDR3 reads CASSYADSSYEQYF. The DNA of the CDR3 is TGTGCCAGCAGTTACGCGGACAGCTCCTACGAGCAGTACTTC.

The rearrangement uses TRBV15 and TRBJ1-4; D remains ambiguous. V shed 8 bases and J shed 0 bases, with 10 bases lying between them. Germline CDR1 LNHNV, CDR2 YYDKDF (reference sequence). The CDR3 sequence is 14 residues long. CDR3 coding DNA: TGTGCCACCGGCGAGGTTCCAACTAATGAAAAACTGTTTTTT. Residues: CATGEVPTNEKLFF.

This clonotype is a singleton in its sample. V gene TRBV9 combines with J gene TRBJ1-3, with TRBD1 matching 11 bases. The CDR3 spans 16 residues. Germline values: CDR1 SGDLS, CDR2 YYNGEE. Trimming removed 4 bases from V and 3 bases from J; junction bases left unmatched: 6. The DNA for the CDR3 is TGTGCCAGCAGCTCTCGGACAGGGGGCTATGGAAACACCATATATTTT. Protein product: CASSSRTGGYGNTIYF.

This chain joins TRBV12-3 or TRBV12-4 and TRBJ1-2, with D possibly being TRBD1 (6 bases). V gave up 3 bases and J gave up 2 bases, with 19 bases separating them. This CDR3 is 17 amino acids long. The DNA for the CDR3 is TGTGCCAGCAGTTTTTCCTCGGGGGGCGCCTTCAACTATGGCTACACCTTC. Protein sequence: CASSFSSGGAFNYGYTF.

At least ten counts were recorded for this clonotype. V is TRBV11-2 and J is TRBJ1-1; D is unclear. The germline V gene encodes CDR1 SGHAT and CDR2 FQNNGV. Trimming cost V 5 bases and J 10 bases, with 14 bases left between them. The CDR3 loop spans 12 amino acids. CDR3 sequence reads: CASSHRAEGAFF. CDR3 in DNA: TGTGCCAGCAGCCATAGGGCCGAGGGAGCTTTCTTT.

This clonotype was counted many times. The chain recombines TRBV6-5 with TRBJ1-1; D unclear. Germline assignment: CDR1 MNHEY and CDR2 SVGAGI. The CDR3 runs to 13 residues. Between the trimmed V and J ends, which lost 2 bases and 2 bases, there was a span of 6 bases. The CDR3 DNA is TGTGCCAGCAGTTACAGGCCAAACACTGAAGCTTTCTTT. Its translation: CASSYRPNTEAFF.

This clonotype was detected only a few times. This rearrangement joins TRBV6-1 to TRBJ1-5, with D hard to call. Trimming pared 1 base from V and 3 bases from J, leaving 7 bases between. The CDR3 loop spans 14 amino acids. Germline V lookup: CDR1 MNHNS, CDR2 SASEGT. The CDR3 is CASSEGRTNQPQHF. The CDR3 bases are TGTGCCAGCAGTGAAGGACGGACCAATCAGCCCCAGCATTTT.

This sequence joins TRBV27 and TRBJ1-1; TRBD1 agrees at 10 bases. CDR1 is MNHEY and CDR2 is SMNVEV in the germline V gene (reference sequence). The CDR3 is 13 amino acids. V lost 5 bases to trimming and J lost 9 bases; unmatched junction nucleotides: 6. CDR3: CASSKGTGVQAFF. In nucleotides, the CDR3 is TGTGCCAGCAGTAAAGGGACAGGGGTTCAAGCTTTCTTT.

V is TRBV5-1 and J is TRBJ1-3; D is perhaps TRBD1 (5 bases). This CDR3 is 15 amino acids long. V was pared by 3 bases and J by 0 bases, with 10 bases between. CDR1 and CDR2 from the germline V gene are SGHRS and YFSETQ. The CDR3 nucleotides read TGCGCCAGCAGCTCCTCCGGGGCCTCTGGAAACACCATATATTTT. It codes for CASSSSGASGNTIYF.